The 9 T cell receptor beta chains in this list originate from one sample, sequenced in a study of cytomegalovirus exposure and HLA in healthy donors. PCR used 60 Vbeta primers and 13 Jbeta primers. TCRdb's table, derived via immunoSEQ multiplex PCR, lists solely in-frame clones and lacks some. The repertoire consists of approximately 85,000 clones, with about three quarters occurring once and the leading ten covering around 10%. Specimen: PBMCs. These receptors were taken from a woman aged 40 to 49 in good health and CMV-seropositive.

For this clone: The junction shows a germline mismatch at one end, possibly a read error. The chain combines TRBV28 with TRBJ1-1; 10 nucleotides agree with TRBD1. In germline, CDR1 is MDHEN, CDR2 SYDVKM. The CDR3 is 15 residues long. The CDR3 spells CASSLRGQGNAEAFF. In DNA, the CDR3 is TGTGCCAGCAGTTTAAGGGGACAGGGGAACGCTGAAGCTTTCTTT. The full variable domain, completed using reference TRBV28 and TRBJ1-1, is DVKVTQSSRYLVKRTGEKVFLECVQDMDHENMFWYRQDPGLGLRLIYFSYDVKMKEKGDIPEGYSVSREKKERFSLILESASTNQTSMYLCASSLRGQGNAEAFFGQGTRLTVV.

The chain combines TRBV28 with TRBJ1-2, with D perhaps matching TRBD1 (5 bases). The ends were cut back, 2 bases at V and 2 bases at J, with 15 bases in the middle. The germline V gene encodes CDR1 MDHEN and CDR2 SYDVKM. The CDR3 has 16 amino acids. The CDR3 DNA reads TGTGCCAGCAGTTTAACCCCCGGGGGGTCCAACTATGGCTACACCTTC. Translating gives CASSLTPGGSNYGYTF.

This clone was recorded only once. The V call is TRBV5-1, the J call TRBJ2-3; D possibly corresponds to TRBD2 (5 bases). Looked up from germline, CDR1 is SGHRS and CDR2 is YFSETQ. V was clipped by 4 bases and J by 0 bases, with 9 bases between them. The CDR3 has 14 amino acids. Here the CDR3 reads CASSLRTSTDTQYF. CDR3 in DNA: TGCGCCAGCAGCCTAAGGACTAGCACAGATACGCAGTATTTT.

V gene TRBV2 combines with J gene TRBJ1-6; D uncertain. The germline gives CDR1 SNHLY, CDR2 FYNNEI. This CDR3 comprises 15 residues. V lost 3 bases to trimming and J lost 5 bases, with 11 bases between them. CDR3 nucleotides: TGTGCCAGCAGTGAGGGAGGATATAATAATTCACCCCTCCACTTT. Its translation: CASSEGGYNNSPLHF.

The V and J genes are TRBV10-3 and TRBJ2-7; the D gene is possibly TRBD2 (6 bases). CDR3 size: 14 residues. V shed 5 bases and J shed 4 bases, with 15 bases lying between them. The germline CDR1 and CDR2 sequences are ENHRY and SYGVKD. DNA of the CDR3: TGTGCCATCAGTCGCGATCGGGGGTCTTACGAGCAGTACTTC. Protein: CAISRDRGSYEQYF.

The chain links TRBV4-1 to TRBJ2-7, with a weak D call TRBD2 (7 bases). Looked up from germline, CDR1 is MGHRA and CDR2 is YSYEKL. This CDR3 is built from 21 residues. Trimming took 0 bases from V and 2 from J, leaving 29 bases between them. The CDR3 loop reads CASSQDTGGPGANGWAYEQYF. CDR3 sequence (DNA): TGCGCCAGCAGCCAAGATACCGGGGGGCCAGGTGCGAATGGGTGGGCCTACGAGCAGTACTTC.

The chain links TRBV30 to TRBJ2-1; D is possibly TRBD2 (5 bases). V was pared by 0 bases and J by 11 bases, with 11 bases between. This CDR3 is 12 amino acids long. CDR1 and CDR2 (germline): GTSNPN, SVGIG (reference sequence). CDR3 loop: CAWSVPSGKQFF. The CDR3 DNA is TGTGCCTGGAGTGTACCCAGCGGTAAGCAGTTCTTC.

This chain's CDR3 is CASQTGEAWDTQYF. The DNA of the CDR3 is TGCGCCAGCCAAACAGGGGAAGCATGGGATACGCAGTATTTT. This chain links TRBV5-1 with TRBJ2-3; 7 nucleotides line up with TRBD1. Trimming took 7 bases from V and 6 from J; bases not matched to a gene: 11. This CDR3 is built from 14 residues. Germline V lookup: CDR1 SGHRS, CDR2 YFSETQ.

The chain recombines TRBV28 with TRBJ1-1; TRBD1 might be the D (5 bases). CDR3 size: 14 residues. The V and J ends lost 7 bases and 4 bases respectively, with 16 bases between them. Germline CDR1 is MDHEN and CDR2 is SYDVKM. The CDR3 is CASTMGGGPTEAFF. CDR3 in DNA: TGTGCCAGCACCATGGGCGGGGGACCCACTGAAGCTTTCTTT.